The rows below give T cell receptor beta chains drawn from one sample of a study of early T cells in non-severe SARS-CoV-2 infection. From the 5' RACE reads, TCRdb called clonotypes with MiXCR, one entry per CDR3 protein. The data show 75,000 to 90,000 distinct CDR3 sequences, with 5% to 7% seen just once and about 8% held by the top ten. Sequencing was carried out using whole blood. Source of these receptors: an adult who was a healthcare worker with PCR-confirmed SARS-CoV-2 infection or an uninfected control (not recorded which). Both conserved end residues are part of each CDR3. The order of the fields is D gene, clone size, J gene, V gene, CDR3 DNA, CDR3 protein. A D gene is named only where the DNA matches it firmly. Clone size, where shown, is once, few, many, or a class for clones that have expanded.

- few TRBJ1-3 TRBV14 TGTGCCAGCAGCCCCACCCGGGGGTCGGGAAACACCATATATTTT CASSPTRGSGNTIYF
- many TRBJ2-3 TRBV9 TGTGCCAGCAGCGCATCCTCAGGGGGGATTACAGATACGCAGTATTTT CASSASSGGITDTQYF
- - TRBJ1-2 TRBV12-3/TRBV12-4 TGTGCCAGCAGTTTGTCCAGTGCCAACTATGGCTACACCTTC CASSLSSANYGYTF
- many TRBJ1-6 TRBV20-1 TGCAGTGCTAGAGATCCGAGGGAGGCGGCGTACTCACCCCTCCACTTT CSARDPREAAYSPLHF
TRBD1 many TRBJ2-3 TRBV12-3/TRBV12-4 TGTGCCAGCAGTTTATTGGGGCCCAGGGGGGATACGCAGTATTTT CASSLLGPRGDTQYF
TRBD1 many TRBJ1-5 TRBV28 TGTGCCAGCAGTCCCGCCCCGACAGGGGGCAGCCAGCCCCAGCATTTT CASSPAPTGGSQPQHF
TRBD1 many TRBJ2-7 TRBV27 TGTGCCAGCAGTATAGACAGGGGGGGTAGCTACGAGCAGTACTTC CASSIDRGGSYEQYF
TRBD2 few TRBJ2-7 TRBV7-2 TGTGCCAGCAGCTCCCGCCACTCGACTAGCGGGGGGGCTCGCGAGCAGTACTTC CASSSRHSTSGGAREQYF
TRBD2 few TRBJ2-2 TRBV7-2 TGTGCCAGCAGCTTTAGCGGGACGAACACCGGGGAGCTGTTTTTT CASSFSGTNTGELFF
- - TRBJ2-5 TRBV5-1 TGCGCCAGCAGGTCGATATGGGTCCAAGAGACCCAGTACTTC CASRSIWVQETQYF
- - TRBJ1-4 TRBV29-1 TGCAGCGTAGCGGAGGGGATTTCGGGACTGTTTTTT CSVAEGISGLFF
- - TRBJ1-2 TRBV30 TGTGCCTGGAGTGTTATCCCAGGGACCTATGGCTACACCTTC CAWSVIPGTYGYTF
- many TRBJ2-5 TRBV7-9 TGTGCCAGCAGCCCAGGGTCTCGCGAGACCCAGTACTTC CASSPGSRETQYF
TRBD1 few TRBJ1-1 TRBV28 TGTGCCAGCAGTTCCTCCGGGACAGGGTTCACTGAAGCTTTCTTT CASSSSGTGFTEAFF
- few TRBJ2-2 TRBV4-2 TGTGCCAGCAGCCAATTTCCAGGCTCGAACACCGGGGAGCTGTTTTTT CASSQFPGSNTGELFF
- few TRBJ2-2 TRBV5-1 TGCGCCAGCAGCTTGGAAGTAACCGGGGAGCTGTTTTTT CASSLEVTGELFF
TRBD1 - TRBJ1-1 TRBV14 TGTGCCAGCAGCCTGGGACAGGTCATGAACACTGAAGCTTTCTTT CASSLGQVMNTEAFF
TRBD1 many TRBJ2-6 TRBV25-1 TGTGCCAGCAGTTCGGGTACAGGGGTATCTGGGGCCAACGTCCTGACTTTC CASSSGTGVSGANVLTF
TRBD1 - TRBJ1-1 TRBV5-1 TGCGCCAGCGGATCATCGAGGGGGCGGTACACTGAAGCTTTCTTT CASGSSRGRYTEAFF
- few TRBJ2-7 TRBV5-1 TGCGCCAGCAGCTTGGTTGGTATCTACGAGCAGTACTTC CASSLVGIYEQYF
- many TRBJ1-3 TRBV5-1 TGCGCCAGCAGCTTGGGGGCCTCTGGAAACACCATATATTTT CASSLGASGNTIYF
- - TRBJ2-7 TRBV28 TGTGCCAGCAGTTCCATTTCCCCATACGAGCAGTACTTC CASSSISPYEQYF
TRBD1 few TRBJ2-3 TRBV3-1 TGTGCCAGCAGCCCGACGGGACAGGGTACAGATACGCAGTATTTT CASSPTGQGTDTQYF
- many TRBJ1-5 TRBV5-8 TGTGCCAGCAGCCTACAAAGGGAGCCCCAGCATTTT CASSLQREPQHF
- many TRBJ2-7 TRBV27 TGTGCCAGCAGTTTATCTATAGTCTTCTCCTACGAGCAGTACTTC CASSLSIVFSYEQYF
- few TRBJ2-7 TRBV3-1 TGTGCCAGCAGCCAAGGGACCAGAACCTACGAGCAGTACTTC CASSQGTRTYEQYF
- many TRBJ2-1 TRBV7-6 TGTGCCAGCAGCTTACGCGGCTACAATGAGCAGTTCTTC CASSLRGYNEQFF
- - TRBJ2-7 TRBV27 TGTGCCAGCAGTTTAATGGGGGACGAGCAGTACTTC CASSLMGDEQYF